A selection of T cell receptor beta chains follows, all from one sample in a study of CD8 T cells in ankylosing spondylitis. Each CDR3 protein gets one entry after TCRdb re-called the 5' RACE reads with MiXCR. The sample lists more than 400,000 distinct CDR3 sequences; 5.3% were seen once. Source material: blood, either unsorted or a sorted T cell fraction (not recorded which). The receptors were sampled from a male donor with ankylosing spondylitis. The CDR3 runs from the conserved cysteine through the conserved F or W. Each record gives: V gene, J gene, CDR3 protein.

V: TRBV12-3/TRBV12-4; J: TRBJ2-2; CDR3: CASKLAGDTGELFF
V: TRBV6-1; J: TRBJ2-3; CDR3: CASRAWDIWPDTQYF
V: TRBV27; J: TRBJ2-1; CDR3: CASSSLGGLPFF
V: TRBV29-1; J: TRBJ2-1; CDR3: CSVEGRYNEQFF
V: TRBV18; J: TRBJ1-5; CDR3: CASSPQQGAGNQPQHF
V: TRBV12-3/TRBV12-4; J: TRBJ2-5; CDR3: CASSPGGGRETQYF
V: TRBV6-2/TRBV6-3; J: TRBJ2-1; CDR3: CASRRGVLLDEQFF
V: TRBV2; J: TRBJ2-7; CDR3: CASSLKASGTGGSYEQYF
V: TRBV4-2; J: TRBJ2-5; CDR3: CASSQDDRVRTQYF
V: TRBV5-1; J: TRBJ2-7; CDR3: CASSLRIRVSEQYF
V: TRBV11-1; J: TRBJ2-7; CDR3: CASSLGGDSSYEQYF
V: TRBV20-1; J: TRBJ2-5; CDR3: CSANKGSETQYF
V: TRBV21-1; J: TRBJ2-7; CDR3: CASSKDPREGSEYEQYF
V: TRBV28; J: TRBJ1-2; CDR3: CASSSIPYGYTF
V: TRBV7-9; J: TRBJ2-7; CDR3: CASSLASTGRSYEQYF
V: TRBV6-5; J: TRBJ1-3; CDR3: CASSYSIWDMGDTIYF
V: TRBV20-1; J: TRBJ2-1; CDR3: CSLRAGYNEQFF
V: TRBV5-1; J: TRBJ1-6; CDR3: CASSLNSGSPLHF
V: TRBV7-9; J: TRBJ2-3; CDR3: CASSPGQGSTDTQYF
V: TRBV4-3; J: TRBJ1-3; CDR3: CASSHLQGSGNTIYF
V: TRBV3-1; J: TRBJ2-1; CDR3: CASSQGQQSYNEQFF
V: TRBV20-1; J: TRBJ1-2; CDR3: CSAREGIALYGYTF
V: TRBV20-1; J: TRBJ2-1; CDR3: CSALDRGSHNEQFF
V: TRBV10-3; J: TRBJ1-5; CDR3: CAISESTATGWQPQHF
V: TRBV7-2; J: TRBJ1-5; CDR3: CASSPRVGVVYQPQHF
V: TRBV25-1; J: TRBJ1-1; CDR3: CASRARTSNTEAFF
V: TRBV9; J: TRBJ2-3; CDR3: CASSGGVTGPDTQYF
V: TRBV12-3/TRBV12-4; J: TRBJ2-1; CDR3: CASSPGRHNEQFF
V: TRBV20-1; J: TRBJ2-2; CDR3: CSASGTDLSGELFF
V: TRBV20-1; J: TRBJ1-5; CDR3: CSAGRGDSNQPQHF